This note documents a single T cell receptor (beta chain) sequence. Only one count was recorded for this clone. Its specific antigen is unknown. No much larger clone is present one base from it, and per-base qualities are unavailable. The sequenced samples came from patients who had active juvenile idiopathic arthritis. Cells were sorted right after thawing, and dead cells were excluded with Live/Dead Fixable Near-IR Stain. This specimen comes from a study of circulating and synovial CD4+ cells in juvenile arthritis (dated by TCRdb to 2013 to 2014). As for the study more broadly: Within each patient, the TCRbeta CDR3 repertoires of synovial CD4 T cells, bulk blood CD4 T cells and circulating HLA-DR+ CD4 T cells were compared. Repertoire sequencing aimed to confirm that a circulating synovial-like CD4 T cell subset was enriched in synovial clonotypes.

General findings and caveats noted by the study authors: CPL and bulk blood CD4 samples differed in T cell genome counts by at least an order of magnitude, so sample-size effects were addressed. Traditional Vbeta family usage analysis did not detect the difference between circulating pathogenic-like lymphocytes and bulk blood T cells. Overlap with synovium increased with sequencing depth, so measured shared-clonotype fractions likely underestimated the full repertoire overlap. Lower diversity was observed in synovial and circulating pathogenic-like lymphocyte repertoires than in bulk blood CD4 repertoires, and some CPL samples were found to be as oligoclonal as synovium. Circulating pathogenic-like lymphocytes clustered with synovial T cells and shared a substantially higher fraction of CDR3 sequences with synovium than bulk blood.

Receptors were amplified or captured by the immunoSEQ multiplex PCR assay. TCRbeta CDR3 sequencing was carried out by an external provider as a commercial service. Turning to the authors' computational methods: The analyses used productive nucleotide sequences together with amino acid sequences obtained by in silico translation. To equalise sample size, diversity was assessed as Renyi entropy across alpha values by taking the median of 200 repeated subsamples. The distance between each pair of repertoires was calculated as one minus the Chao-modified Jaccard index, which corrects for under-sampling, and this distance was used for clustering. Frequency-weighted overlap with synovial clonotypes was calculated over 200 sample sizes with 200 draws without replacement at each size, and the overlap was reported at the size of the smaller sample. Here the immuneACCESS table is served through TCRdb, limited to in-frame sequences with V and J called. Missing clones are a known gap in these copies; in checked studies unresolved V genes cover under half, and the rest lacks a known reason. D and trimming were read from the DNA, whereas the V and J calls and clone size are those reported in that table. The sample table records fewer than 40,000 clones; 95% to 96% of these occur just once. The top ten clonotypes cover approximately 0.18% of the sample.

The CDR3 goes from the cysteine to the phenylalanine over 13 residues. Just CDR3 DNA is preserved here, 39 bases in frame from base 1. Looking up the germline V gene yields CDR1 MDHEN and CDR2 SYDVKM. Trimming costs V 5 bases and J 3 bases, and their ends lie 11 bases apart. Specimen: CD4+ T cells from blood. The V and J segments used are TRBV28 and TRBJ2-7; possibly the D gene is TRBD1, per 5 matching bases. This TCR derives from a human donor with juvenile idiopathic arthritis. For the CDR3, the sequence is CASSAGSHYEQYF. The base sequence is TGTGCCAGCAGTGCAGGGTCCCACTACGAGCAGTACTTC.